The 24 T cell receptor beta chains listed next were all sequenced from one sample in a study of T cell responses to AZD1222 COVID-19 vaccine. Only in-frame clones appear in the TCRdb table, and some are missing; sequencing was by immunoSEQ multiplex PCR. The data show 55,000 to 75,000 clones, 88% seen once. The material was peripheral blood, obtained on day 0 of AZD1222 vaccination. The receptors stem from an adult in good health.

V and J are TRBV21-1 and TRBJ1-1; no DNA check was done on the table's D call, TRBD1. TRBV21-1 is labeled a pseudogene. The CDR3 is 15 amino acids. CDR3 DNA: TGTGCCAGCAGCGACCTGACAGGGATGAACACTGAAGCTTTCTTT. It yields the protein CASSDLTGMNTEAFF.

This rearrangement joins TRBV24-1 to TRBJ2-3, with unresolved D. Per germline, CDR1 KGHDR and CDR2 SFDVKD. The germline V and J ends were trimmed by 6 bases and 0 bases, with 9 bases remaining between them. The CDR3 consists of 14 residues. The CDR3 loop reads CATSYAASTDTQYF. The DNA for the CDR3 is TGTGCCACCAGTTACGCGGCTAGCACAGATACGCAGTATTTT.

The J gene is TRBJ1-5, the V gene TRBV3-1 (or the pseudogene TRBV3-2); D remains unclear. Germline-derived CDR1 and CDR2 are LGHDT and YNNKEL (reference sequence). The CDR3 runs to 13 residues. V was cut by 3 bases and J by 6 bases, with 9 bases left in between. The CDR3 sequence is CASSQDLGQPQHF. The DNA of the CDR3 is TGTGCCAGCAGCCAGGACCTCGGTCAGCCCCAGCATTTT.

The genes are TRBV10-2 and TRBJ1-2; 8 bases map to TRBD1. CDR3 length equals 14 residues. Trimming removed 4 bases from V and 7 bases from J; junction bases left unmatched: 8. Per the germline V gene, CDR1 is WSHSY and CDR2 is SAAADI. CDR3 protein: CASSVQGVIGGYTF. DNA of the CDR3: TGCGCCAGCAGTGTACAGGGGGTTATAGGTGGCTACACCTTC.

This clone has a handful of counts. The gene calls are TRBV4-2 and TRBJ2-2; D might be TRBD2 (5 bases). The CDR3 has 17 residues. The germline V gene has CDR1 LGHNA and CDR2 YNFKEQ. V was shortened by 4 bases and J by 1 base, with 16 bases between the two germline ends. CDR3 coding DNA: TGTGCCAGCAGCCCACAAGGACTCCTCTTGAACACCGGGGAGCTGTTTTTT. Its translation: CASSPQGLLLNTGELFF.

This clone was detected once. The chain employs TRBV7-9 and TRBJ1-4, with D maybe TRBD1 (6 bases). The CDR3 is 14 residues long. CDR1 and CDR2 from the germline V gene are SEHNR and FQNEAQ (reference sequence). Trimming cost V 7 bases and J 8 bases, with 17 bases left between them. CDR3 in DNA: TGTGCCAGCACCAAAACAGGGAAGGAGGAAAAACTGTTTTTT. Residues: CASTKTGKEEKLFF.

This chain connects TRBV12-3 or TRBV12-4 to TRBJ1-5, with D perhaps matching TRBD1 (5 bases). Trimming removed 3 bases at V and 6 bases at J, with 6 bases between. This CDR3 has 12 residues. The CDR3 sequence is CASSFGGQPQHF. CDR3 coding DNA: TGTGCCAGCAGTTTCGGGGGTCAGCCCCAGCATTTT.

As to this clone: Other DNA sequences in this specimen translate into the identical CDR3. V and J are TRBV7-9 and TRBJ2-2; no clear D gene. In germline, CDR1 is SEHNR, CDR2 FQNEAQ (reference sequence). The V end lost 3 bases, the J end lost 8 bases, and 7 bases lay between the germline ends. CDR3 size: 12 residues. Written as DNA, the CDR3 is TGTGCCAGCAGCTTTTTTACTGGGGAGCTGTTTTTT. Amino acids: CASSFFTGELFF.

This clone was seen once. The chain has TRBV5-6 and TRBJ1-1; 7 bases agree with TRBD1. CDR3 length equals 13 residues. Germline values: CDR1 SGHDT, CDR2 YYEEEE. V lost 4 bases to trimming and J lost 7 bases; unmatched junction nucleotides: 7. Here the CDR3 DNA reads TGTGCCAGCAGCGACGGACAGGTGATTGAAGCTTTCTTT. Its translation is CASSDGQVIEAFF.

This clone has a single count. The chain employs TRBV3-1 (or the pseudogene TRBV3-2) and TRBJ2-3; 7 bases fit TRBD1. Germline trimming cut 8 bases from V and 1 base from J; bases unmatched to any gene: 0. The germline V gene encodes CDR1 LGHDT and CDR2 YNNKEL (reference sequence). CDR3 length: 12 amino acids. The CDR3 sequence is CASGQGTDTQYF. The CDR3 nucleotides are TGTGCCAGCGGACAGGGCACAGATACGCAGTATTTT.

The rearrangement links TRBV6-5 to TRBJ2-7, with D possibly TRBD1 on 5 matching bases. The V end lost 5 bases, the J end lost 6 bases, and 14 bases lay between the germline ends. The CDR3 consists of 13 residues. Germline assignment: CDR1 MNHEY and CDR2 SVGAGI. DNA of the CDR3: TGTGCCAGCAGTATAATCAGGGATGGCGAGCAGTACTTC. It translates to CASSIIRDGEQYF.

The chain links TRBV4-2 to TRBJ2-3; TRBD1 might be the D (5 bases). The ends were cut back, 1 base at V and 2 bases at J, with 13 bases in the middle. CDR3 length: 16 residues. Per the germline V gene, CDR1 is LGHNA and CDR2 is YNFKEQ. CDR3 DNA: TGTGCCAGCAGCCAAGCTGGGGCGGAACACACAGATACGCAGTATTTT. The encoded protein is CASSQAGAEHTDTQYF.

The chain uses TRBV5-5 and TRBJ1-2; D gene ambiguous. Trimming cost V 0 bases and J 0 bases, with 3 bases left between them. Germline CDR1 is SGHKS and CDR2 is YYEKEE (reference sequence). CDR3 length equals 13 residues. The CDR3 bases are TGTGCCAGCAGCTTGGTAACTAACTATGGCTACACCTTC. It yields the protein CASSLVTNYGYTF.

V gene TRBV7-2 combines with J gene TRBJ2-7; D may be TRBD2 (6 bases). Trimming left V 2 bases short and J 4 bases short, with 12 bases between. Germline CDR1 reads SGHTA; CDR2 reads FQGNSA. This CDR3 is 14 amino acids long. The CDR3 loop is CASSLPSSGYEQYF. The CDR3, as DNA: TGTGCCAGCAGCTTACCCTCGAGCGGGTACGAGCAGTACTTC.

The CDR3 here is CASSQDRTGISYEQYF. As DNA, the CDR3 is TGTGCCAGCAGCCAAGACCGGACAGGGATTTCTTACGAGCAGTACTTC. This rearrangement joins TRBV3-1 (or the pseudogene TRBV3-2) to TRBJ2-7; TRBD1 agrees at 8 bases. Germline values: CDR1 LGHDT, CDR2 YNNKEL (reference sequence). The V segment lost 0 bases and the J segment 4 bases; nucleotides outside the gene matches: 8. This CDR3 contains 16 residues.

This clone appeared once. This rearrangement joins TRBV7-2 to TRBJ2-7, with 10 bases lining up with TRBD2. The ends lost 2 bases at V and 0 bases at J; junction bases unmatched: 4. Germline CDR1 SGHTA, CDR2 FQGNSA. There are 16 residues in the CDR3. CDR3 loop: CASSLFGTSASYEQYF. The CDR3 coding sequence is TGTGCCAGCAGCTTATTCGGGACTAGCGCCTCCTACGAGCAGTACTTC. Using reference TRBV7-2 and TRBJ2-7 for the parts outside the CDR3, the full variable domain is GAGVSQSPSNKVTEKGKDVELRCDPISGHTALYWYRQSLGQGLEFLIYFQGNSAPDKSGLPSDRFSAERTGGSVSTLTIQRTQQEDSAVYLCASSLFGTSASYEQYFGPGTRLTVT.

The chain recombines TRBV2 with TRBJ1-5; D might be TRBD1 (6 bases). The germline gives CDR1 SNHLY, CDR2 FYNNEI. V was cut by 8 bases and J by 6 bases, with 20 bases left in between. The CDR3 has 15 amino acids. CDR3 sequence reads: CASYKGRGLPQPQHF. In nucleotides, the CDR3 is TGTGCCAGCTATAAGGGCAGGGGCCTACCTCAGCCCCAGCATTTT.

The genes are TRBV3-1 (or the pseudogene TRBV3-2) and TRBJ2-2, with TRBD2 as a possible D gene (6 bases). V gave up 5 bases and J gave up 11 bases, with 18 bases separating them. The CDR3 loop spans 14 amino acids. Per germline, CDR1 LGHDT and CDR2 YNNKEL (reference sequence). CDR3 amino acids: CASSRRQEGGELFF. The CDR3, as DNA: TGTGCCAGCAGCAGACGGCAGGAGGGAGGTGAGCTGTTTTTT.

The CDR3 reads CASSYQETQYF. The CDR3 DNA reads as TGTGCCAGCAGCTACCAAGAGACCCAGTACTTC. This rearrangement joins TRBV2 to TRBJ2-5; D is uncertain. The germline V gene encodes CDR1 SNHLY and CDR2 FYNNEI. This CDR3 comprises 11 residues. V lost 6 bases, J lost 0 bases, and 2 bases lay in between.

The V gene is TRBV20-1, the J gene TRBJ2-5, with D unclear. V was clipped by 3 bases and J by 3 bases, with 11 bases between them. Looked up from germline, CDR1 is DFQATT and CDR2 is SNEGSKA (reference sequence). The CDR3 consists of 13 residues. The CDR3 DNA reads TGCAGTGCTAGTCGGGCAGTCGAAGAGACCCAGTACTTC. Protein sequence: CSASRAVEETQYF.

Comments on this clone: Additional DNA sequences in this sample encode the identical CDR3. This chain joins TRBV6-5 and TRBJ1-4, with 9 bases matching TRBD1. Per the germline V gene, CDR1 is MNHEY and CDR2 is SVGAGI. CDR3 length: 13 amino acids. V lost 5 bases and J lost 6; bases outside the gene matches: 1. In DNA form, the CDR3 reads TGTGCCAGCAGTAGGGACAGGGATGAAAAACTGTTTTTT. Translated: CASSRDRDEKLFF.

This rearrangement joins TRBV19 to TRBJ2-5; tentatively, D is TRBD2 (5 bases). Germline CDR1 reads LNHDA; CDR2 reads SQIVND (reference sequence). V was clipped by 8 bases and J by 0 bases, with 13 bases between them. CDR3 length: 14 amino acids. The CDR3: CASGTSVYQETQYF. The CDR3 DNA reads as TGTGCCAGTGGTACTAGTGTGTACCAAGAGACCCAGTACTTC.

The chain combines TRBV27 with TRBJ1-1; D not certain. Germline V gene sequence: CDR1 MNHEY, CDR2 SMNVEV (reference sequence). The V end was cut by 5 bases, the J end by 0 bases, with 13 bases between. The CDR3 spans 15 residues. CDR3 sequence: CASSPPRVMNTEAFF. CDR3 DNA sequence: TGTGCCAGCAGTCCTCCGAGAGTTATGAACACTGAAGCTTTCTTT.

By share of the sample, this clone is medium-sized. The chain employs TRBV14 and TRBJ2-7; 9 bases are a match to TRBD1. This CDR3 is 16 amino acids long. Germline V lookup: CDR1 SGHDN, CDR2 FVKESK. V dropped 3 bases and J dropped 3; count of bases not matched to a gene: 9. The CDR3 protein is CASSHPGQGLNYEQYF. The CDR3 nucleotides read TGTGCCAGCAGCCACCCGGGACAGGGCCTCAACTACGAGCAGTACTTC.